This T cell receptor (beta chain) was identified during a study of regulatory T cells in long-lasting Graves disease. Study at large: Graves' patients who were just diagnosed had used antithyroid drugs for under 3 months.

Investigators prepared the TCR beta libraries by applying iRepertoire HTBI primers and Arm-PCR of CDR3 regions. In TCRdb, the multiplex PCR reads were re-called with MiXCR into one record per CDR3 protein. The data contain 400,000 to 450,000 distinct CDR3 sequences, about 15% of them singletons. CDR1 and CDR2 from the germline V gene are PRHDT and FYEKMQ (reference sequence). There are 16 residues in the CDR3. The ends were cut back, 0 bases at V and 4 bases at J, with 14 bases in the middle. This clonotype was detected many times. As yet, its antigen is unknown. Noted time point: newly diagnosed GD, antithyroid drugs for less than 3 months. RNA extracted from PBMCs served as the sequencing template. General observations from the study: Newly diagnosed Graves' patients exceeded persistent ones in TCR diversity.

These data were likewise used in another study, on T cells in Graves' hyperthyroidism and ophthalmopathy. That report notes: Blood also carried most thyroid clonotypes expanded above 0.001.

The sample here was peripheral blood mononuclear cells (PBMCs), taken at new diagnosis, from a patient treated with antithyroid drugs. V is TRBV13 and J is TRBJ2-3, with D possibly being TRBD2 (5 bases). This clonotype was obtained from a woman between 25 and 40 years old with Graves disease. The CDR3 spells CASSLGGSLRADTQYF. The DNA for the CDR3 is TGTGCCAGCAGCTTAGGGGGGAGCCTGAGGGCAGATACGCAGTATTTT.